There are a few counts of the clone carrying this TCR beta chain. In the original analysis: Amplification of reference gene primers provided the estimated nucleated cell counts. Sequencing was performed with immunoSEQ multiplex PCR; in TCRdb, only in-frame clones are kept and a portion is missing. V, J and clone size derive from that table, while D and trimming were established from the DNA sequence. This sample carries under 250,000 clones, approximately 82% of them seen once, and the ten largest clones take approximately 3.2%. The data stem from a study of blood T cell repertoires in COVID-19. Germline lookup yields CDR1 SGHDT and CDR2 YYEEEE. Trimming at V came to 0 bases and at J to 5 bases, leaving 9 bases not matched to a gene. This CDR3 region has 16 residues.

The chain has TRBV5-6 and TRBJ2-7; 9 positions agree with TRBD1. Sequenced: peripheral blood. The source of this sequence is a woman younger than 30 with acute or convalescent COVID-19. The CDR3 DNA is TGTGCCAGCAGCTTGGGGCTGGACAGGGGAGTCCACGAGCAGTACTTC. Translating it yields CASSLGLDRGVHEQYF.